One sample yielded the 22 T cell receptor beta chains listed below, sequenced in a study of blood T cell repertoires in COVID-19. TCRdb's table, derived via immunoSEQ multiplex PCR, lists solely in-frame clones and lacks some. The table includes a few hundred thousand clones, around 90% detected once. Sequencing used PBMCs or T cells enriched from blood (not recorded which). The receptor source for this set is a woman in her forties or fifties who had recovered from COVID-19.

This clone was seen a single time. This rearrangement joins TRBV2 to TRBJ1-6; 10 bases line up with TRBD1. Germline CDR1 is SNHLY and CDR2 is FYNNEI. This CDR3 region has 15 residues. V was clipped by 6 bases and J by 6 bases; unmatched bases: 5. Written as DNA, the CDR3 is TGTGCCAGCAGAGCCGGGACAGGGGTTAATTCACCCCTCCACTTT. As protein: CASRAGTGVNSPLHF.

As concerns this clone: Sequence at one end of the junction differs from germline and may be a read error. V usage is TRBV12-5 and J usage is TRBJ2-3; D not certain. CDR1 and CDR2 (germline): LGHNT, FRNRAP. This CDR3 spans 11 amino acids. This CDR3 reads CASGLGTISFF. The CDR3, as DNA: TGTGCTAGTGGTTTGGGAACGATCAGTTTTTTT.

This chain connects TRBV4-2 to TRBJ1-3; D gene uncertain. This CDR3 contains 16 residues. V lost 4 bases, J lost 0 bases, and 13 bases lay in between. The germline V gene encodes CDR1 LGHNA and CDR2 YNFKEQ. CDR3 protein: CASSRIVQASGNTIYF. CDR3 in DNA: TGTGCCAGCAGCCGGATTGTCCAGGCCTCTGGAAACACCATATATTTT.

The J gene is TRBJ1-2, the V gene TRBV5-4; D perhaps matches TRBD1 (6 bases). Germline CDR1 and CDR2: SGHNT and YYREEE (reference sequence). Trimming took off 1 base at V and 3 bases at J, with 13 bases between the two ends. There are 15 residues in the CDR3. As DNA, the CDR3 is TGTGCCAGCAGCTTGTCGCAGGGGACCCACTATGGCTACACCTTC. Its translation: CASSLSQGTHYGYTF.

V usage is TRBV11-2 and J usage is TRBJ2-2; 8 positions agree with TRBD2. CDR3 length equals 17 residues. The germline CDR1 and CDR2 sequences are SGHAT and FQNNGV. The J segment lost 0 bases and the V segment lost 5 bases, leaving 8 bases of the junction unmatched. The CDR3 DNA follows: TGTGCCAGCAGCCTAACTTCACTAGCGGCGAACACCGGGGAGCTGTTTTTT. Its protein product is CASSLTSLAANTGELFF.

The chain uses TRBV2 and TRBJ1-3; D remains unclear. The length of the CDR3 is 19 residues. V dropped 6 bases and J dropped 0 bases, with 24 bases sitting between them. Germline CDR1 is SNHLY and CDR2 is FYNNEI. CDR3: CASRDNSNNPISSGNTIYF. Here the CDR3 DNA reads TGTGCCAGCAGAGACAACAGCAACAACCCCATAAGCTCTGGAAACACCATATATTTT.

This rearrangement joins TRBV16 to TRBJ1-5; TRBD1 is a possible D gene (5 bases). V was trimmed by 1 base and J by 2 bases, leaving 9 bases between them. There are 15 residues in the CDR3. Germline V CDR1 and CDR2: KGHSY, FQNENV. For the CDR3, the DNA is TGTGCCAGCAGCCAATGGTGGGGGGGCAATCAGCCCCAGCATTTT. Encoded protein: CASSQWWGGNQPQHF.

The count of this clone is one. The gene calls are TRBV11-1 and TRBJ2-3; TRBD2 matches at 10 bases. V dropped 5 bases and J dropped 1; count of bases not matched to a gene: 3. Germline V CDR1 and CDR2: SGHAT, FQDESV (reference sequence). The CDR3 contains 15 residues. The CDR3 DNA reads as TGTGCCAGCAGCATAAGCGGGAGGGGCACAGATACGCAGTATTTT. Translated: CASSISGRGTDTQYF.

For the CDR3, the DNA is TGTGCCAGCAGTTTTTTCGGGTCCGACGAGCAGTACTTC. It specifies CASSFFGSDEQYF. The chain joins TRBV7-9 to TRBJ2-7; the D is unclear. The germline V and J ends were trimmed by 6 bases and 5 bases, with 14 bases remaining between them. CDR1 is SEHNR and CDR2 is FQNEAQ in the germline V gene (reference sequence). There are 13 residues in the CDR3.

Concerning this clone: One base away lies a much larger clone, so this may be a sequencing read error. Other DNA sequences of this sample code for an identical CDR3. The rearrangement uses TRBV2 and TRBJ1-1; 11 positions match TRBD1. Germline V gene data show CDR1 as SNHLY and CDR2 as FYNNEI. The CDR3 runs to 14 residues. V shed 6 bases, J shed 5 bases, and the junction held 5 bases outside the gene matches. The CDR3 region is CASSGTGGRTEAFF. The CDR3 DNA reads as TGTGCCAGCAGCGGGACAGGGGGGCGGACTGAAGCTTTCTTT.

The genes are TRBV28 and TRBJ2-1; 12 bases match TRBD2. Per the germline V gene, CDR1 is MDHEN and CDR2 is SYDVKM. Trimming at V came to 6 bases and at J to 9 bases, leaving 24 bases not matched to a gene. The length of the CDR3 is 20 residues. The CDR3 nucleotides read TGTGCCAGCAGCCCCTATCCGGGACTAGCGGGTAAAGAGGTCAATTTTGAGCAGTTCTTC. Residues: CASSPYPGLAGKEVNFEQFF.

V gene TRBV30 combines with J gene TRBJ2-3; 9 bases fit TRBD2. This CDR3 has 13 residues. The germline gives CDR1 GTSNPN, CDR2 SVGIG (reference sequence). The V gene end was trimmed by 8 bases and the J gene end by 0 bases; junction bases not matched to a gene: 3. The CDR3 bases are TGTGCCCAAACTAGCGGGAGCACAGATACGCAGTATTTT. Translating it yields CAQTSGSTDTQYF.

The chain couples TRBV28 to TRBJ2-7; no reliable D call. Trimming took off 2 bases at V and 2 bases at J, with 10 bases between the two ends. Germline V CDR1 and CDR2: MDHEN, SYDVKM. CDR3 length: 14 residues. In nucleotides, the CDR3 is TGTGCCAGCAGTTTACGGTACACTACCTACGAGCAGTACTTC. Translation gives CASSLRYTTYEQYF.

This rearrangement joins TRBV12-5 to TRBJ2-5; TRBD1 matches 8 bases. After removal of 6 bases from V and 3 bases from J, the junction contained 12 bases not matched to a gene. This CDR3 has 16 amino acids. Germline values: CDR1 LGHNT, CDR2 FRNRAP. Written as DNA, the CDR3 is TGTGCTAGTGGCCGGGGGACAGGTGGATTAAAAGAGACCCAGTACTTC. Protein sequence: CASGRGTGGLKETQYF.

The chain couples TRBV11-2 to TRBJ2-1, with D unresolved. Germline V gene lookup returns CDR1 SGHAT and CDR2 FQNNGV. CDR3 size: 13 residues. V shed 4 bases and J shed 9 bases, with 13 bases lying between them. DNA of the CDR3: TGTGCCAGCAGCTCGAGTGCCGTCGGTGAGCAGTTCTTC. This encodes CASSSSAVGEQFF.

This clone was counted a single time. The gene calls are TRBV5-6 and TRBJ2-3; D call uncertain. Per the germline V gene, CDR1 is SGHDT and CDR2 is YYEEEE. CDR3 length: 16 amino acids. Trimming stripped 5 bases from V and 2 bases from J, with 18 bases between. DNA for the CDR3: TGTGCCAGCAGTTCTTTCGACACTCCTCCCACAGATACGCAGTATTTT. Translation: CASSSFDTPPTDTQYF.

The V gene is TRBV7-9, the J gene TRBJ1-2; 8 bases line up with TRBD1. The CDR3 totals 14 residues. Germline V lookup: CDR1 SEHNR, CDR2 FQNEAQ (reference sequence). J gave up 2 bases and V 5 bases, and 4 bases lay outside the gene matches. The CDR3 reads CASSPRQGNYGYTF. DNA of the CDR3: TGTGCCAGCAGCCCCCGACAGGGGAACTATGGCTACACCTTC.

The chain employs TRBV5-4 and TRBJ2-5, with 15 bases matching TRBD2. Germline assignment: CDR1 SGHNT and CDR2 YYREEE (reference sequence). CDR3 length equals 17 residues. Unmatched junction bases numbered 7, after V lost 2 bases and J lost 5 bases. CDR3 amino acids: CASSLGLAGGVGETQYF. For the CDR3, the DNA is TGTGCCAGCAGCTTAGGACTAGCGGGAGGGGTTGGGGAGACCCAGTACTTC.

This chain links TRBV2 with TRBJ1-1; 9 bases match TRBD1. Trimming took 6 bases from V and 5 from J; bases not matched to a gene: 7. Germline values: CDR1 SNHLY, CDR2 FYNNEI. This CDR3 comprises 14 residues. CDR3 in DNA: TGTGCCAGCAGCCCACAGGGGGCTGGTACTGAAGCTTTCTTT. This codes for CASSPQGAGTEAFF.

This clone was seen repeatedly, ten times or more. The chain employs TRBV28 and TRBJ2-1; perhaps TRBD1 as D (6 bases). Germline values: CDR1 MDHEN, CDR2 SYDVKM. Trimming took 3 bases from V and 13 from J, leaving 16 bases between them. This CDR3 spans 13 amino acids. As DNA, the CDR3 is TGTGCCAGCAGTTTTTGGGATGGGGGCTTACAGTTCTTC. Protein: CASSFWDGGLQFF.

V usage is TRBV6-5 and J usage is TRBJ1-2; maybe TRBD1 (5 bases). CDR1 is MNHEY, CDR2 SVGAGI, per germline. The CDR3 spans 16 residues. V lost 2 bases, J lost 3 bases, and 16 bases lay in between. The CDR3 spells CASSYQFTTAYYGYTF. The CDR3, as DNA: TGTGCCAGCAGTTACCAGTTTACGACAGCCTACTATGGCTACACCTTC.

The V call is TRBV4-3, the J call TRBJ1-1, with a weak D call TRBD1 (6 bases). The CDR3 covers 15 residues. V lost 0 bases to trimming and J lost 6 bases, with 14 bases between them. CDR1 and CDR2 from the germline V gene are LGHNA and YSLEER. CDR3 loop: CASSQEYLGAPEAFF. The CDR3 DNA sequence: TGCGCCAGCAGCCAAGAATACTTGGGGGCGCCTGAAGCTTTCTTT.